This TCR beta chain derives from a study of CD8+CD57+ T cells in acquired aplastic anemia. The TCR beta profiling, which covered VDJ combination and CDR3 sequence, was carried out using genomic DNA as the template. MiXCR, applied by TCRdb to the reads, yields one record per CDR3 protein. This sample has hundreds of thousands of distinct CDR3 sequences, with around three fifths found just once. The authors sequenced patients whose flow cytometry had shown CD8+CD57+ cell expansion. Patients had received no therapy at the time of blood sampling. The ends lost 5 bases at V and 6 bases at J; junction bases unmatched: 8. The germline CDR1 and CDR2 sequences are KGHDR and SFDVKD. This CDR3 has 15 residues.

The receptor's source is a human donor with aplastic anemia. Sequenced input: sorted CD4+, CD8+, or CD8+CD57+ T cells (not recorded which) from PBMCs. The chain combines TRBV24-1 with TRBJ2-3; TRBD2 agrees at 9 bases. CDR3 DNA: TGTGCCACCAGTGTGGCGCGGGAGGGCCTGGATACGCAGTATTTT. The encoded protein is CATSVAREGLDTQYF.